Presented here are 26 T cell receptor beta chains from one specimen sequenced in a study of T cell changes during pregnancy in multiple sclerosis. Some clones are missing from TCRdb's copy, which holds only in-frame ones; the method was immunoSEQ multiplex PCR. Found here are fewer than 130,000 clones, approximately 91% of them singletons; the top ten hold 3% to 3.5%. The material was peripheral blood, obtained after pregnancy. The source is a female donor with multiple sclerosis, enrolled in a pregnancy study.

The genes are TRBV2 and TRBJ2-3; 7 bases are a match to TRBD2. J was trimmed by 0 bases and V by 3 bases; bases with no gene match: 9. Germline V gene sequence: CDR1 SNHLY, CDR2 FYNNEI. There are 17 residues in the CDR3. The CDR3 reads CASSEDGGGYSTDTQYF. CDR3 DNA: TGTGCCAGCAGTGAGGATGGGGGGGGGTATAGCACAGATACGCAGTATTTT.

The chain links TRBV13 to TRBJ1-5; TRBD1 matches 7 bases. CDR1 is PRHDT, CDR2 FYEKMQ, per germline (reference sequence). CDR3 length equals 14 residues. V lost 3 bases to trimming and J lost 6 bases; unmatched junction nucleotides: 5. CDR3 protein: CASSFGRGIQPQHF. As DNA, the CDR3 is TGTGCCAGCAGCTTTGGCAGGGGGATTCAGCCCCAGCATTTT.

The CDR3 coding sequence is TGTGCCAGCACCAGAAGCGGGGGGCCGGCAGATACGCAGTATTTT. The encoded protein is CASTRSGGPADTQYF. The rearrangement links TRBV6-6 to TRBJ2-3; 9 bases match TRBD2. Germline V gene lookup returns CDR1 MNHNY and CDR2 SVGAGI (reference sequence). V gave up 7 bases and J gave up 4 bases; unmatched junction bases: 9. The CDR3 loop spans 15 amino acids.

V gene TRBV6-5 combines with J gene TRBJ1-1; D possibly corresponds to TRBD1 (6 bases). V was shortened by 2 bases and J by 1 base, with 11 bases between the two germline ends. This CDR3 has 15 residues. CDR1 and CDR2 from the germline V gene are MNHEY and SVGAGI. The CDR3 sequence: CASSYRPQGNTEAFF. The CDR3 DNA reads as TGTGCCAGCAGTTACCGCCCACAGGGGAACACTGAAGCTTTCTTT.

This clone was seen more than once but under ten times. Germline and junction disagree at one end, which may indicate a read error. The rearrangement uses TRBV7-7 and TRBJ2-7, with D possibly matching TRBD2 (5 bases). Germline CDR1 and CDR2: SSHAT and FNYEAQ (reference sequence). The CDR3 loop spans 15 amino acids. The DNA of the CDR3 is TGTGCTAGCAGCTTAAGGCTAGCTCCAACCTACGAGCAGTACTTC. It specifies CASSLRLAPTYEQYF.

The DNA for the CDR3 is TGTGCCAGCAGTTTTCAGGTTGAGGGTGAAGCTTTCTTT. It encodes CASSFQVEGEAFF. This chain joins TRBV6-6 and TRBJ1-1; D is undetermined. Germline V gene lookup returns CDR1 MNHNY and CDR2 SVGAGI (reference sequence). V was clipped by 4 bases and J by 7 bases, with 13 bases between them. This CDR3 comprises 13 residues.

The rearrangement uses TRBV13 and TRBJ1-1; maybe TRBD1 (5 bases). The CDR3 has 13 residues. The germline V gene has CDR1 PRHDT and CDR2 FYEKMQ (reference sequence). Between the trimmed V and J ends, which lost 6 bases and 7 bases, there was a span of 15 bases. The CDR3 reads CASRGQGDGEAFF. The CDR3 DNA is TGTGCCAGCAGAGGCCAGGGTGATGGTGAAGCTTTCTTT. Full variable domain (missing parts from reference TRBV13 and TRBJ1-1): AAGVIQSPRHLIKEKRETATLKCYPIPRHDTVYWYQQGPGQDPQFLISFYEKMQSDKGSIPDRFSAQQFSDYHSELNMSSLELGDSALYFCASRGQGDGEAFFGQGTRLTVV.

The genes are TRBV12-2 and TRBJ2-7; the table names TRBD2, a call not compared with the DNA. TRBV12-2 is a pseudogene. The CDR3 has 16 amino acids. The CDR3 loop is CASRLGWQRDPFEQYF. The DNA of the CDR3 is TGTGCAAGTCGCTTAGGATGGCAGCGGGACCCTTTTGAGCAGTACTTC.

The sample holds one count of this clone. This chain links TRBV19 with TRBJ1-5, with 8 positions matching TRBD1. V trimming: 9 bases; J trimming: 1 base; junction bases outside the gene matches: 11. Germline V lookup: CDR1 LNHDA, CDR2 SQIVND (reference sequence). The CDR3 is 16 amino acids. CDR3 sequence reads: CASGQGQGGSNQPQHF. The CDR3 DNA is TGTGCCAGCGGACAGGGCCAGGGGGGGAGCAATCAGCCCCAGCATTTT.

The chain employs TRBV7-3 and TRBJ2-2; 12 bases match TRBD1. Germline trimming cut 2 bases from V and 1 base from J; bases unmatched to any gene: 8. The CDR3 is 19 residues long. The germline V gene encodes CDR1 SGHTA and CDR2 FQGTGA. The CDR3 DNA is TGTGCCAGCAGCTTAGTAGGGACAGGGGGCACAAGGAACACCGGGGAGCTGTTTTTT. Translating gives CASSLVGTGGTRNTGELFF.

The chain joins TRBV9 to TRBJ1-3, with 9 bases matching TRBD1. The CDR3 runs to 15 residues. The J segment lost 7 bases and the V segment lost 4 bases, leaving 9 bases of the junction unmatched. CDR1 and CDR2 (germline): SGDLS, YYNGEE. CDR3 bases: TGTGCCAGCAGCCGAGACAGGGGGATAAGGAACACCATATATTTT. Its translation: CASSRDRGIRNTIYF. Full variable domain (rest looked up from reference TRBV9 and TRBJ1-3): DSGVTQTPKHLITATGQRVTLRCSPRSGDLSVYWYQQSLDQGLQFLIQYYNGEERAKGNILERFSAQQFPDLHSELNLSSLELGDSALYFCASSRDRGIRNTIYFGEGSWLTVV.

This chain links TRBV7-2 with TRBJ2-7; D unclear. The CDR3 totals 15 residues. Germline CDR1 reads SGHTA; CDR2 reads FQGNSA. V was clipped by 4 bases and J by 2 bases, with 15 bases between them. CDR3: CASSSLRTLTYEQYF. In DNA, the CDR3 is TGTGCCAGCAGCTCACTCCGAACCCTAACCTACGAGCAGTACTTC.

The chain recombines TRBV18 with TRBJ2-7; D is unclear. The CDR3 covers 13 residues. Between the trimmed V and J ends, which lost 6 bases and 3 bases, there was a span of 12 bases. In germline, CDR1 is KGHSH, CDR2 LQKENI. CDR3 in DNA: TGTGCCAGCTCTCCCCAGGTGAACTACGAGCAGTACTTC. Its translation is CASSPQVNYEQYF.

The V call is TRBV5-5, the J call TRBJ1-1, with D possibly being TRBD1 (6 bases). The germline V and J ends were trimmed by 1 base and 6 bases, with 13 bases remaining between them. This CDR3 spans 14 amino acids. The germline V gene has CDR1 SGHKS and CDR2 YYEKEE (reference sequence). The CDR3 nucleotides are TGTGCCAGCAGCTTGAGGGGGGGTAGCGCTGAAGCTTTCTTT. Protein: CASSLRGGSAEAFF. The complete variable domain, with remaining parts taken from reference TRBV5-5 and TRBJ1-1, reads DAGVTQSPTHLIKTRGQQVTLRCSPISGHKSVSWYQQVLGQGPQFIFQYYEKEERGRGNFPDRFSARQFPNYSSELNVNALLLGDSALYLCASSLRGGSAEAFFGQGTRLTVV.

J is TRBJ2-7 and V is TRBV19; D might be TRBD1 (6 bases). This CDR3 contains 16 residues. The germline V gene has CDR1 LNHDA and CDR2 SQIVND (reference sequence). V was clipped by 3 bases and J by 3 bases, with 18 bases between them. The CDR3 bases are TGTGCCAGTAGTATGGGGCAGGGGTCTTCCTTCTACGAGCAGTACTTC. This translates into CASSMGQGSSFYEQYF.

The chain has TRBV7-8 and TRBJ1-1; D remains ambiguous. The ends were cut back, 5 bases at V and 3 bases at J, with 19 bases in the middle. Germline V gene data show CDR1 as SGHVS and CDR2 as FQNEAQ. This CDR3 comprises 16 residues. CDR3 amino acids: CASSPRARLGDTEAFF. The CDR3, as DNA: TGTGCCAGCAGCCCTAGGGCCCGCCTCGGGGACACTGAAGCTTTCTTT.

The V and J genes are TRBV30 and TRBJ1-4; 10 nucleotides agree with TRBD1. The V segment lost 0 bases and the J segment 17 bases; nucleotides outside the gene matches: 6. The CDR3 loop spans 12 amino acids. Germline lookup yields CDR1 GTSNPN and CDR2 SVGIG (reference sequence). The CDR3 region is CAWSVGTGVAFF. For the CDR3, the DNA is TGTGCCTGGAGTGTAGGGACAGGGGTCGCATTTTTT. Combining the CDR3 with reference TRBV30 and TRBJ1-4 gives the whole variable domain SQTIHQWPATLVQPVGSPLSLECTVEGTSNPNLYWYRQAAGRGLQLLFYSVGIGQISSEVPQNLSASRPQDRQFILSSKKLLLSDSGFYLCAWSVGTGVAFFGSGTQLSVL.

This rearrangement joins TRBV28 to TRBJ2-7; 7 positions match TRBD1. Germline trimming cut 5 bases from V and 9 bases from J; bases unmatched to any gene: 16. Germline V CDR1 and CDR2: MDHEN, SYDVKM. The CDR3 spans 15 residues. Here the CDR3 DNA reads TGTGCCAGCAGTGCACGGGACAGCATACGATTGGGGCAGTACTTC. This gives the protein CASSARDSIRLGQYF.

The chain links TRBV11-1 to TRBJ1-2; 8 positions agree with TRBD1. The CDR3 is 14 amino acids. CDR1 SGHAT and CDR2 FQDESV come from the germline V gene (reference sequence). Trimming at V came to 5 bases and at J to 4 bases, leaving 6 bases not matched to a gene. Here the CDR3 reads CASSERDRGYGYTF. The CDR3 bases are TGTGCCAGCAGCGAACGCGACAGGGGCTATGGCTACACCTTC.

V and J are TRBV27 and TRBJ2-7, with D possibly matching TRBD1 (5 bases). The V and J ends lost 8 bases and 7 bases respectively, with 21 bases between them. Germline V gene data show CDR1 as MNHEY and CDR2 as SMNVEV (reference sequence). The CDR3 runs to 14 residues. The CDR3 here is CASLTRTGVWEQYF. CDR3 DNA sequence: TGTGCCAGCCTAACCAGAACAGGAGTGTGGGAGCAGTACTTC.

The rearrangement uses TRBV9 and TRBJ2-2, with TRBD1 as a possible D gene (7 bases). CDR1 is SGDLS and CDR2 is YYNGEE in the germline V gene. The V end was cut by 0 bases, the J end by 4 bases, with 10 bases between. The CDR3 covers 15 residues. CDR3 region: CASSVGQGGTGELFF. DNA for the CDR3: TGTGCCAGCAGCGTAGGTCAGGGGGGCACCGGGGAGCTGTTTTTT.

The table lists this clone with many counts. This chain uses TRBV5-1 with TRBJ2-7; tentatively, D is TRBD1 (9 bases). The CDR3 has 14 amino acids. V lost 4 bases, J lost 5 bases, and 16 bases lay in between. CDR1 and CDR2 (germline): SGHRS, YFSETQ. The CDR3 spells CASSPDRGLDEQYF. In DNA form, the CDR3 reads TGCGCCAGCAGCCCGGACAGGGGACTAGACGAGCAGTACTTC.

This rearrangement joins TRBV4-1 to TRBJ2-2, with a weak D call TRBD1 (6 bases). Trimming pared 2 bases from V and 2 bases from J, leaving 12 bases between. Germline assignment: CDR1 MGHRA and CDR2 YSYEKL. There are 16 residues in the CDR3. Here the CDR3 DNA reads TGCGCCAGCAGCCAATCTCAGGGGAGAAACACCGGGGAGCTGTTTTTT. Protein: CASSQSQGRNTGELFF.

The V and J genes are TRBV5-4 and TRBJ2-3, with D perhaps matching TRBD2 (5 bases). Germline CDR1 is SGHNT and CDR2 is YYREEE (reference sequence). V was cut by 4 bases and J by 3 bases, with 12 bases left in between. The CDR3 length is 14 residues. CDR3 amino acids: CASSNVRGTDTQYF. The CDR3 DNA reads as TGTGCCAGCAGCAATGTCCGGGGTACAGATACGCAGTATTTT.

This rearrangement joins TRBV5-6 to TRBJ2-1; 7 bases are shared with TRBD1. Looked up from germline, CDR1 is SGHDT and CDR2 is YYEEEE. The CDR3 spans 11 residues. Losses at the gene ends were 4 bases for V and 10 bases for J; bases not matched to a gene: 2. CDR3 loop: CASSLDREQFF. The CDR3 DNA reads TGTGCCAGCAGCCTGGACAGGGAGCAGTTCTTC.

CDR3 DNA: TGTGCCAGCAGCACGGACAGAACCTCTGGAAACACCATATATTTT. Protein: CASSTDRTSGNTIYF. J is TRBJ1-3 and V is TRBV28, with D possibly being TRBD1 (6 bases). Germline-derived CDR1 and CDR2 are MDHEN and SYDVKM. The CDR3 sequence is 15 residues long. V lost 6 bases, J lost 0 bases, and 12 bases lay in between.